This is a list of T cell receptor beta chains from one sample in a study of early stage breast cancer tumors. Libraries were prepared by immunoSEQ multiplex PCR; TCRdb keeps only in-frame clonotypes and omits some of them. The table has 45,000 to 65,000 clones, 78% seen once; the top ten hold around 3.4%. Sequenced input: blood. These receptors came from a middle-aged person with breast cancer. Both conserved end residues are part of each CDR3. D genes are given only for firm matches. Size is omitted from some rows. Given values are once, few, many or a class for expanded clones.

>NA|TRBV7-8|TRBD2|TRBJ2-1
CASSKGTSVYNNEQFF
TGTGCCAGCAGCAAAGGGACTAGCGTGTATAACAATGAGCAGTTCTTC
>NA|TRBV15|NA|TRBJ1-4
CATSREEQMGIRKLFF
TGTGCCACCAGCAGAGAGGAACAGATGGGGATTAGAAAACTGTTTTTT
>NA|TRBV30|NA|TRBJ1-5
CAWSFGGREGQPQHF
TGTGCCTGGAGCTTCGGGGGGAGGGAGGGTCAGCCCCAGCATTTT
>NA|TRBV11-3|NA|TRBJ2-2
CASRQSGTPPGELFF
TGTGCCAGCAGACAGTCTGGGACACCGCCCGGGGAGCTGTTTTTT
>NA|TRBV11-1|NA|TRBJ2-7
CASSFHLVYEQYF
TGTGCCAGCAGCTTTCATCTGGTATACGAGCAGTACTTC
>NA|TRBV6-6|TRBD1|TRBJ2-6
CASSAQGVSGANVLTF
TGTGCCAGTTCTGCCCAGGGGGTCTCTGGGGCCAACGTCCTGACTTTC
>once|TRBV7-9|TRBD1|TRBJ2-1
CASSGETGLGNEQFF
TGTGCCAGCAGCGGGGAGACAGGGTTGGGCAATGAGCAGTTCTTC
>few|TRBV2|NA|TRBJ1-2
CASSEDGSYGYTF
TGTGCCAGCAGTGAGGACGGGAGCTATGGCTACACCTTC
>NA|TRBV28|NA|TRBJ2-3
CASSLSTDTQYF
TGTGCCAGCAGCCTGAGCACAGATACGCAGTATTTT
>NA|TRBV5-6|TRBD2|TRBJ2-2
CASSYGLAGVAGELFF
TGTGCCAGCAGCTATGGACTAGCGGGAGTTGCCGGGGAGCTGTTTTTT
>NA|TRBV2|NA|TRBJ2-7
CASSAAYEQYF
TGTGCCAGCAGTGCGGCCTACGAGCAGTACTTC
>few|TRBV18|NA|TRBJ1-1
CASSPQGGNTEAFF
TGTGCCAGCTCACCACAGGGGGGGAACACTGAAGCTTTCTTT
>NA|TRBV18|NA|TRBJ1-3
CASQRAGGSGNTIYF
TGTGCCAGCCAGCGGGCAGGCGGCTCTGGAAACACCATATATTTT
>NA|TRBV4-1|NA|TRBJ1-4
CASSQAMYRGPGAGGEKLFF
TGCGCCAGCAGCCAAGCGATGTATCGGGGTCCGGGGGCAGGCGGTGAAAAACTGTTTTTT
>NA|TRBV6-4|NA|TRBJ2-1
CASSDTPGGYNEQFF
TGTGCCAGCAGTGACACGCCAGGAGGCTACAATGAGCAGTTCTTC
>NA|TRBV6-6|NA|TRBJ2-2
CASSTTSTGELFF
TGTGCCAGCAGTACTACAAGCACCGGGGAGCTGTTTTTT
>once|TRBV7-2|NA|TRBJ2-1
CASSIATFSYNEQFF
TGTGCCAGCAGCATAGCGACCTTCTCCTACAATGAGCAGTTCTTC
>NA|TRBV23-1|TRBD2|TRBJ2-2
CASSRGLDNTGELFF
TGCGCCAGCAGTCGGGGACTAGATAACACCGGGGAGCTGTTTTTT
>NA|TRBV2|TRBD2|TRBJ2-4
CASTGAGELAKNIQYF
TGTGCCAGCACGGGAGCGGGGGAACTAGCCAAAAACATTCAGTACTTC
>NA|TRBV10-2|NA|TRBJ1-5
CASSESTGPQPQHF
TGCGCCAGCAGTGAGTCCACAGGGCCTCAGCCCCAGCATTTT
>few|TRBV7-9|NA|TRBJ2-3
CASSFPNGISTDTQYF
TGTGCCAGCAGCTTCCCTAATGGGATTAGCACAGATACGCAGTATTTT
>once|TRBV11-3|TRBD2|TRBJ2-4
CASSPSGRENIQYF
TGTGCCAGCAGCCCGAGCGGGAGGGAAAACATTCAGTACTTC
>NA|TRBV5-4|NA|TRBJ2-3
CASSSTDTQYF
TGTGCCAGCAGCTCCACAGATACGCAGTATTTT
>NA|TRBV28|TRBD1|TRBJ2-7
CASNTQGKEQYF
TGTGCCAGCAACACACAGGGGAAGGAGCAGTACTTC
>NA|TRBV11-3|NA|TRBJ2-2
CASSPDSLGELFF
TGTGCCAGCAGCCCAGACTCCCTCGGGGAGCTGTTTTTT
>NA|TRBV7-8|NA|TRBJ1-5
CASSLGFSDNQPQHF
TGTGCCAGCAGCTTAGGGTTCAGTGACAATCAGCCCCAGCATTTT
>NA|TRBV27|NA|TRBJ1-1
CASSLAGAAQAFF
TGTGCCAGCAGTTTGGCAGGGGCGGCTCAAGCTTTCTTT
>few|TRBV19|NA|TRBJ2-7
CASSMLFGTAYEQYF
TGTGCCAGTAGTATGCTCTTTGGGACCGCCTACGAGCAGTACTTC
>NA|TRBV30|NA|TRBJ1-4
CAWSLGGVNEKLFF
TGTGCCTGGAGCCTTGGGGGTGTTAATGAAAAACTGTTTTTT
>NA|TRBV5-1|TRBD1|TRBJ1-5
CASSSGQAGNQPQHF
TGCGCCAGCAGCTCAGGACAGGCGGGCAATCAGCCCCAGCATTTT
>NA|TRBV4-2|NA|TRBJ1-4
CASSQDVGRSNEKLFF
TGTGCCAGCAGCCAAGATGTGGGACGATCTAATGAAAAACTGTTTTTT
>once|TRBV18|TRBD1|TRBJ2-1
CASSRRDRDNEQFF
TGTGCCAGCTCACGCCGGGACAGAGACAATGAGCAGTTCTTC
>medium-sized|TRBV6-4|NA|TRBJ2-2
CASSEDTGELFF
TGTGCCAGCAGTGAGGACACCGGGGAGCTGTTTTTT
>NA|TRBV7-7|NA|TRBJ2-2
CASSSQDTGELFF
TGTGCTAGCAGCTCACAGGACACCGGGGAGCTGTTTTTT
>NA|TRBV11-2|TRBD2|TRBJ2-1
CASRVAGGGYNEQFF
TGTGCCAGCAGAGTAGCGGGAGGTGGATACAATGAGCAGTTCTTC
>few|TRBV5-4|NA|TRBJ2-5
CASSSREQETQYF
TGTGCCAGCAGCTCCCGGGAGCAAGAGACCCAGTACTTC
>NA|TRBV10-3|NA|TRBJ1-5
CAISESPSTSPQHF
TGTGCCATCAGTGAGTCCCCATCGACAAGTCCCCAGCATTTT
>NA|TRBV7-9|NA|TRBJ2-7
CASSADRVEQYF
TGTGCCAGCAGCGCAGACCGGGTCGAGCAGTACTTC
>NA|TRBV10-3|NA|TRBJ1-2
CAIFTTDSSTNYGYTF
TGTGCCATCTTTACCACAGACAGCTCGACTAACTATGGCTACACCTTC
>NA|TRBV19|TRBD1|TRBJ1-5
CATGDRGGTSNQPQHF
TGTGCCACCGGGGACAGGGGGGGTACAAGCAATCAGCCCCAGCATTTT
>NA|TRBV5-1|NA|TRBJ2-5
CASSRGDRRGETQYF
TGCGCCAGCAGCCGCGGAGACAGGCGGGGAGAGACCCAGTACTTC
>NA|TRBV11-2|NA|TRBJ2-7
CASRPSGAASVYEQYF
TGTGCCAGCCGCCCAAGCGGAGCGGCTAGTGTCTACGAGCAGTACTTC
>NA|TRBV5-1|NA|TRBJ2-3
CASSLVEDTQYF
TGCGCCAGCAGCCTGGTGGAAGATACGCAGTATTTT
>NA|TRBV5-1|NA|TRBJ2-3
CASSLGAARDTQYF
TGCGCCAGCAGCTTAGGGGCAGCCAGAGATACGCAGTATTTT
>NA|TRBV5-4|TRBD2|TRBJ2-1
CASSRRDYLYNEQFF
TGTGCCAGCAGCCGTCGGGACTATCTGTACAATGAGCAGTTCTTC
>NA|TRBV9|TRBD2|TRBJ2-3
CASSVAGTSADTQYF
TGTGCCAGCAGCGTAGCTGGGACTAGCGCAGATACGCAGTATTTT
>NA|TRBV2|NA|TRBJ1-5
CASGSTGRQPQHF
TGTGCCAGCGGAAGTACAGGGCGGCAGCCCCAGCATTTT
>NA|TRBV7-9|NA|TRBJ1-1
CASSSLGLSTEAFF
TGTGCCAGCAGCTCCCTCGGATTGTCAACTGAAGCTTTCTTT
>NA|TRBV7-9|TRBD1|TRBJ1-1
CASSLDRVSTEAFF
TGTGCCAGCAGCTTGGACAGGGTGAGCACTGAAGCTTTCTTT
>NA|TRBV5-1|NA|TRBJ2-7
CASSLGGSGYYEQYF
TGCGCCAGCAGCTTGGGAGGGAGTGGGTACTACGAGCAGTACTTC
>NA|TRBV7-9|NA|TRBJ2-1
CASSLGRVAENEQFF
TGTGCCAGCAGCTTAGGCAGGGTTGCGGAGAATGAGCAGTTCTTC
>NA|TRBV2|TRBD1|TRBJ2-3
CASSERQGSTDTQYF
TGTGCCAGCAGTGAAAGACAGGGAAGCACAGATACGCAGTATTTT
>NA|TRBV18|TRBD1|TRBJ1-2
CASSPADRGDGYTF
TGTGCCAGCTCACCGGCGGACAGGGGTGATGGCTACACCTTC
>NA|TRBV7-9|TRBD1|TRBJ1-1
CASSLAGRGRFENTEAFF
TGTGCCAGCAGCTTAGCGGGTAGGGGGCGCTTTGAGAACACTGAAGCTTTCTTT